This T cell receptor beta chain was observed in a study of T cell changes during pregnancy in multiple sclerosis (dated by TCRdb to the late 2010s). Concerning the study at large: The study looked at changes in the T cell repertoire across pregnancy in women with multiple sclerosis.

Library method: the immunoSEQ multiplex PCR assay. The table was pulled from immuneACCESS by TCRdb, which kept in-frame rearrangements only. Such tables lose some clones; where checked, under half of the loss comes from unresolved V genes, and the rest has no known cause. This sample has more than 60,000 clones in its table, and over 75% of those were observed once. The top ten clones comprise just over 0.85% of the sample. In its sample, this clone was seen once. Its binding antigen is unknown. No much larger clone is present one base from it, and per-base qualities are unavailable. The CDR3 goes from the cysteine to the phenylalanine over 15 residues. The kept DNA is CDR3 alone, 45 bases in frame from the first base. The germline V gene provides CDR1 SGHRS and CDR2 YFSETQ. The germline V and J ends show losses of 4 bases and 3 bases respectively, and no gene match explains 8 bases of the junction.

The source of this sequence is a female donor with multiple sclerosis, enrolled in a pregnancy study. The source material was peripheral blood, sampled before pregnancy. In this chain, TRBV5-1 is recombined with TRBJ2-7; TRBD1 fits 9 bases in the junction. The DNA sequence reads TGCGCCAGCAGCCTAGACGGGACAGGGATCTACGAGCAGTACTTC. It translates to CASSLDGTGIYEQYF.